The sequence of this T cell receptor (beta chain) was determined in a study of identical twins (dated by TCRdb to about 2016). Some background on the complete study: To test whether fetal clonotypes persist, the study used deep sequencing on TCR alpha and beta repertoires from monozygotic twins, unrelated adults of various ages, and cord blood. To rule out contamination, the twin experiments were replicated at different times with different library preparation protocols.

All donors were healthy Caucasians. The twin cohort comprised three pairs of female monozygotic twins, all aged about 18 to 30 years. Peripheral blood mononuclear cells were the source from which RNA for the TCR libraries was isolated. The sample holds a few counts of this clonotype. The antigen this receptor binds is unknown. Base-call qualities are not available, and no considerably larger clone is one nucleotide away. The library was produced with 5' RACE. Instrument on record: Illumina HiSeq 2000. A universal primer binding site was introduced by template switching, and a unique molecular identifier was present in the final cDNA, enabling accurate counting of TCR cDNA molecules. Specific primers in the conserved constant-segment region were used to synthesize first-strand cDNA for TCR alpha and beta chains. To control for contamination, every cDNA library was double barcoded, receiving both a SMART-Mk sample barcode and Illumina barcodes. TruSeq adapter sequences and Illumina sample barcodes were added in two successive PCR steps. The TCR alpha and beta cDNA libraries were sequenced on the Illumina HiSeq platform using custom primers. In the source study's methods: Unique molecular identifiers were extracted from raw reads with MiGEC, and CDR3 positions were determined with MiXCR. For each individual, recombination models were inferred using an EM algorithm with the repgenHMM and IGoR tools. Shared clonotypes were analyzed with the tcR package in R, and sharing was normalized by the product of cloneset sizes. Out-of-frame nonproductive sequences were analyzed to study raw recombination free of thymic and clonal selection effects. Through fastp at Q25 and MiXCR, TCRdb rebuilt clones from the public reads, retaining in-frame beta chains. Records with the same CDR3 protein are collapsed into one entry carrying the most frequent genes and DNA. TCRdb's processing, not the authors', yielded these V and J calls. The sample has hundreds of thousands of distinct CDR3 sequences on record, roughly 18% of them singletons. The top ten constitute about 12% of the sample.

For CDR1 and CDR2, the germline V gene (reference sequence) lists SGHKS and YYEKEE. Clipping removes 7 bases from V and 8 bases from J, with 8 as the unmatched junction base count. Its CDR3 holds 12 amino acids, cysteine through phenylalanine. This entry keeps only the CDR3 DNA: 36 bases, framed from base 1. The paper as a whole reports these results and caveats: In monozygotic twins, out-of-frame TCR alpha sharing was systematically underestimated by recombination models, although the models agreed with sharing between unrelated individuals. Zero-insertion analyses could be partly confounded by invariant T cells such as MAIT and iNKT, although diverse VJ usage argued against such confounding for most clonotypes. Excess twin sharing in beta out-of-frame sequences was weaker because fewer shared sequences lowered the signal-to-noise ratio. Because the same donors could not be followed over many years, the conclusions depended on cross-sectional statistical analysis. Compared with coincidental sharing between unrelated individuals, out-of-frame TCR alpha sequences shared between twins had an excess of sequences with low generation probability. Fewer insertions were carried by abundant cord blood beta clonotypes; a weaker similar trend was observed in young adult naive repertoires, while no such trend was observed in memory repertoires.

The sample was also reused in another study, on T cells expressing NK-cell markers. As described in the second report: TCR beta-chain repertoires were profiled in sorted CD3+CD56+NKG2C+, CD3+CD56+NKG2C- and CD3+CD56-NKG2C+ T-cell subsets from seven or eight donors. Of the eight sequenced donors, seven were found to be HCMV-seropositive and one was found to be HCMV-seronegative. In several experiments an anti-gammadeltaTCR antibody was added to restrict sorting to alphabetaTCR-expressing T cells. For six donors, the dominant CD3+CD56+NKG2C+ clonotypes were among the top 10 CD8+ clonotypes and accounted for about 1.0-7.5% of CD8+ T cells. Those dominant clonotypes were again the most abundant among CD3+CD56-NKG2C+ cells in a handful of donors, at about 25-60.1%. It remained unclear whether the expanded NKG2C-expressing T cell clones were specific for HCMV antigens. The study sequenced eight donors, all healthy volunteers chosen at random: three men and five women. HCMV serostatus was determined by detecting HCMV-specific IgG in serum with a commercial ELISA kit. For six donors, unsorted PBMC were also used to sequence bulk peripheral blood T-cell repertoires. MIGEC handled demultiplexing of the reads and grouping by UMI, while MiTCR was used to assemble and quantify clonotypes. Only TCR cDNA sequences supported by at least two reads were kept to exclude erroneous sequences. The tcR package was used for downstream repertoire analysis, and clonotypes were matched between fractions using CDR3 nucleotide sequence together with V segment. VDJmatch was used to annotate antigen specificity against VDJdb, with one amino acid substitution allowed in CDR3.

The source is a woman aged 18-29 years in good health. The chain uses TRBV5-5 and TRBJ1-2; 7 bases in between match TRBD1. Sequenced sample: PBMCs. CDR3 sequence: CASETGERGYTF. The DNA sequence is as follows: TGTGCCAGCGAAACAGGGGAAAGGGGCTACACCTTC. Reference TRBV5-5 and TRBJ1-2 proteins supply the regions before and after the CDR3; the full variable domain is: DAGVTQSPTHLIKTRGQQVTLRCSPISGHKSVSWYQQVLGQGPQFIFQYYEKEERGRGNFPDRFSARQFPNYSSELNVNALLLGDSALYLCASETGERGYTFGSGTRLTVV.